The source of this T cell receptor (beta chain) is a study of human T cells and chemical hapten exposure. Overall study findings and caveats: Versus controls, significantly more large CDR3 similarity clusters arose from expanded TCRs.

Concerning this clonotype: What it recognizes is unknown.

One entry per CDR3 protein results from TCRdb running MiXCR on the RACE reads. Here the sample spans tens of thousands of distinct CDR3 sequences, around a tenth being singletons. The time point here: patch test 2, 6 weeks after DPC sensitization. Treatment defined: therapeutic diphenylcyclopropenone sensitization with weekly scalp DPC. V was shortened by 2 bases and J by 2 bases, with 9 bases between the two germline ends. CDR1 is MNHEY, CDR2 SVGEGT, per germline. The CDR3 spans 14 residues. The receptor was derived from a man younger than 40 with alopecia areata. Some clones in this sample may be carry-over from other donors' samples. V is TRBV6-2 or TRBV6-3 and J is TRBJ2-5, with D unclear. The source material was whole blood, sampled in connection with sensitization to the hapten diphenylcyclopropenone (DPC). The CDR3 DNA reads TGTGCCAGCAGTTACCAAGGCCGACAAGAGACCCAGTACTTC. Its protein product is CASSYQGRQETQYF.